This T cell receptor (beta chain) is drawn from a study of blood T cell repertoires in COVID-19. Assay: immunoSEQ multiplex PCR; the TCRdb copy retains only in-frame clones and omits some. This sample has 250,000 or so clones, with approximately 90% found just once. CDR3 length equals 14 residues. Germline CDR1 is KGHSH and CDR2 is LQKENI. V lost 6 bases to trimming and J lost 5 bases, with 16 bases between them. This receptor was identified in a woman aged 25 to 39 with active or convalescent COVID-19. This sequence joins TRBV18 and TRBJ1-1, with a possible D match to TRBD1 (5 bases). The specimen was peripheral blood. CDR3 amino acids: CASSLGGGVTEAFF. CDR3 coding DNA: TGTGCCAGCTCCTTGGGAGGAGGGGTTACTGAAGCTTTCTTT.